The 8 T cell receptor beta chains below all came from one sample that was sequenced in a study of shared clonotypes between healthy human individuals. The data were produced by immunoSEQ multiplex PCR, yet TCRdb's version contains in-frame clones alone and is incomplete. The table has under 2.5 million clones, about nine tenths seen once. Sequencing was done on a sample of naive CD4+ T cells from PBMCs. Noted subset: CD45RA+ positively selected. The receptors shown here come from a man aged 18 to 30 in good health. Some clones in this sample may be carry-over from other donors' samples.

The V gene is TRBV6-1, the J gene TRBJ1-4, with TRBD1 as a possible D gene (6 bases). Deletions cut 2 bases from V and 5 bases from J, with 12 bases between. Germline CDR1 MNHNS, CDR2 SASEGT. This CDR3 contains 15 residues. CDR3 sequence (DNA): TGTGCCAGCAGTGAACTGCGGGGGCAGAATGAAAAACTGTTTTTT. Translation: CASSELRGQNEKLFF.

The chain joins TRBV9 to TRBJ2-7, with 7 bases matching TRBD2. Germline CDR1 and CDR2: SGDLS and YYNGEE. This CDR3 comprises 16 residues. The V and J ends lost 3 bases and 0 bases, in that order; junction bases with no gene match: 9. CDR3 nucleotides: TGTGCCAGCAGCGAGCCAGTGGCTAGCGGCTCCTACGAGCAGTACTTC. Protein: CASSEPVASGSYEQYF.

The V and J genes are TRBV25-1 and TRBJ2-7; D not resolved. This CDR3 comprises 15 residues. V shed 3 bases and J shed 5 bases, with 17 bases lying between them. Germline V gene data show CDR1 as MGHDK and CDR2 as SYGVNS. Here the CDR3 DNA reads TGTGCCAGCAGTGAGGTATCTGGGAATCGCGACGAGCAGTACTTC. Translating it yields CASSEVSGNRDEQYF.

The chain carries TRBV29-1 and TRBJ2-7; D is unresolved. The V end lost 6 bases, the J end lost 3 bases, and 15 bases lay between the germline ends. Per the germline V gene, CDR1 is SQVTM and CDR2 is ANQGSEA. The CDR3 spans 13 residues. CDR3 protein: CSVGNLENYEQYF. The CDR3 bases are TGCAGCGTGGGGAACTTGGAGAACTACGAGCAGTACTTC.

The chain has TRBV29-1 and TRBJ2-5; D uncertain. The CDR3 length is 12 residues. Germline lookup yields CDR1 SQVTM and CDR2 ANQGSEA. The ends were cut back, 6 bases at V and 0 bases at J, with 8 bases in the middle. The DNA for the CDR3 is TGCAGCGTAGTAGCCTACCAAGAGACCCAGTACTTC. It encodes CSVVAYQETQYF. Together with reference TRBV29-1 and TRBJ2-5, the CDR3 gives the full variable domain: SAVISQKPSRDICQRGTSLTIQCQVDSQVTMMFWYRQQPGQSLTLIATANQGSEATYESGFVIDKFPISRPNLTFSTLTVSNMSPEDSSIYLCSVVAYQETQYFGPGTRLLVL.

This chain links TRBV2 with TRBJ2-7; unclear D gene. The germline V gene encodes CDR1 SNHLY and CDR2 FYNNEI. CDR3 length: 14 residues. Trimming left V 8 bases short and J 2 bases short, with 16 bases between. CDR3 bases: TGTGCCAGCGACGGGTCCGGAGCCGCCTACGAGCAGTACTTC. It translates to CASDGSGAAYEQYF.

The V and J genes are TRBV5-1 and TRBJ1-4; no clear D. The CDR3 sequence is 18 residues long. The germline V gene has CDR1 SGHRS and CDR2 YFSETQ. Trimming took 0 bases from V and 0 from J, leaving 15 bases between them. In DNA form, the CDR3 reads TGCGCCAGCAGCTTGGCCTCGTACGGCACTCCAACTAATGAAAAACTGTTTTTT. As protein: CASSLASYGTPTNEKLFF. The whole variable domain, remainder taken from reference TRBV5-1 and TRBJ1-4, is KAGVTQTPRYLIKTRGQQVTLSCSPISGHRSVSWYQQTPGQGLQFLFEYFSETQRNKGNFPGRFSGRQFSNSRSEMNVSTLELGDSALYLCASSLASYGTPTNEKLFFGSGTQLSVL.

The table lists this clone with a count of one. The chain combines TRBV18 with TRBJ2-5; 7 bases line up with TRBD2. V was clipped by 6 bases and J by 1 base; unmatched bases: 8. This CDR3 spans 15 amino acids. Per the germline V gene, CDR1 is KGHSH and CDR2 is LQKENI. CDR3 in DNA: TGTGCCAGCTCTCCCTGGACTAGGCCCCAAGAGACCCAGTACTTC. Its protein product is CASSPWTRPQETQYF. Drawing the rest from reference TRBV18 and TRBJ2-5, the complete variable domain is NAGVMQNPRHLVRRRGQEARLRCSPMKGHSHVYWYRQLPEEGLKFMVYLQKENIIDESGMPKERFSAEFPKEGPSILRIQQVVRGDSAAYFCASSPWTRPQETQYFGPGTRLLVL.